The 16 T cell receptor beta chains in this list originate from one sample, sequenced in a study of regulatory T cells in long-lasting Graves disease. Combining iRepertoire HTBI primers with Arm-PCR of CDR3 regions, the authors built TCR beta libraries. TCRdb passed the multiplex PCR reads through MiXCR, listing each CDR3 protein once. The sample contains about 470,000 distinct CDR3 sequences, roughly 20% of which appear only once. Time point in this sample: persistent/refractory GD, antithyroid drugs over 5 years with positive TRAb. RNA isolated from PBMCs was used to make the TCR library. Sequenced here: peripheral blood mononuclear cells (PBMCs), sampled when the disease was refractory, from a patient treated with antithyroid drugs. These receptors all come from a female donor with Graves disease.

This clonotype has a count of ten or more. J is TRBJ1-2 and V is TRBV6-5; perhaps TRBD1 as D (5 bases). V was cut by 2 bases and J by 8 bases, with 15 bases left in between. The CDR3 loop spans 14 amino acids. Germline CDR1 MNHEY, CDR2 SVGAGI. CDR3 in amino acids: CASSYIRQIEGYTF. The CDR3 DNA reads as TGTGCCAGCAGTTACATAAGACAGATTGAGGGCTACACCTTC.

This clonotype was seen many times. The genes are TRBV28 and TRBJ1-4; 9 nucleotides line up with TRBD1. This CDR3 is built from 15 residues. Per the germline V gene, CDR1 is MDHEN and CDR2 is SYDVKM. The V segment lost 8 bases and the J segment 7 bases; nucleotides outside the gene matches: 11. CDR3 loop: CASQGGGQGFEKLFF. CDR3 nucleotide sequence: TGTGCCAGCCAAGGGGGAGGACAGGGGTTTGAAAAACTGTTTTTT.

This clonotype has a handful of counts. The V call is TRBV10-2, the J call TRBJ2-1; TRBD2 matches at 9 bases. Per the germline V gene, CDR1 is WSHSY and CDR2 is SAAADI. The CDR3 contains 14 residues. J lost 7 bases, V lost 7 bases, and 8 bases had no gene match. The CDR3 sequence: CASKTSGRSNEQFF. The CDR3 DNA is TGCGCCAGCAAGACAAGCGGGAGGAGTAATGAGCAGTTCTTC.

This clonotype turned up a few times. V and J are TRBV20-1 and TRBJ2-7; 7 bases are a match to TRBD2. The V segment lost 4 bases and the J segment 0 bases; nucleotides outside the gene matches: 6. The CDR3 is 14 residues long. CDR1 and CDR2 from the germline V gene are DFQATT and SNEGSKA (reference sequence). The CDR3 DNA reads TGCAGTGCTACACGTCTAGCGGACTCCTACGAGCAGTACTTC. Protein product: CSATRLADSYEQYF.

The chain carries TRBV28 and TRBJ2-1; 8 nucleotides agree with TRBD2. Germline lookup yields CDR1 MDHEN and CDR2 SYDVKM. The CDR3 has 14 residues. J lost 7 bases, V lost 5 bases, and 7 bases had no gene match. CDR3 amino acids: CASSSGSPGNEQFF. The DNA for the CDR3 is TGTGCCAGCAGTAGCGGGAGCCCCGGGAATGAGCAGTTCTTC.

This clonotype showed up just a few times. V and J are TRBV5-1 and TRBJ2-2, with D perhaps matching TRBD1 (5 bases). CDR3 length equals 18 residues. The germline V and J ends were trimmed by 2 bases and 4 bases, with 21 bases remaining between them. CDR1 is SGHRS and CDR2 is YFSETQ in the germline V gene. Written as DNA, the CDR3 is TGCGCCAGCAGCTTTACCCAGGGTTCCTGGCGGTCCACCGGGGAGCTGTTTTTT. Translation gives CASSFTQGSWRSTGELFF.

Comment on this clonotype: With a much larger clone just one base away, this may be a read error. The chain recombines TRBV12-3 or TRBV12-4 with TRBJ1-1; TRBD1 might be the D (6 bases). This CDR3 region has 12 residues. CDR3 protein: CASSNTGTEASF. CDR3 nucleotides: TGTGCCAGCAGCAATACAGGGACGGAGGCTTCCTTT.

Ten or more counts support this clonotype. The rearrangement links TRBV11-2 to TRBJ1-1; 7 nucleotides match TRBD1. Germline assignment: CDR1 SGHAT and CDR2 FQNNGV. The V gene end was trimmed by 8 bases and the J gene end by 4 bases; junction bases not matched to a gene: 10. The CDR3 extends over 14 amino acids. Here the CDR3 reads CASGQSGTATEAFF. CDR3 in DNA: TGTGCCAGCGGCCAATCCGGGACAGCCACTGAAGCTTTCTTT. The complete variable domain, with remaining parts taken from reference TRBV11-2 and TRBJ1-1, reads EAGVAQSPRYKIIEKRQSVAFWCNPISGHATLYWYQQILGQGPKLLIQFQNNGVVDDSQLPKDRFSAERLKGVDSTLKIQPAKLEDSAVYLCASGQSGTATEAFFGQGTRLTVV.

This clonotype has at least ten counts. The chain is built from TRBV2 and TRBJ2-7; 10 bases agree with TRBD1. The germline V gene encodes CDR1 SNHLY and CDR2 FYNNEI. CDR3 length: 13 residues. The V segment lost 8 bases and the J segment 3 bases; nucleotides outside the gene matches: 4. The chain's CDR3 is CASHGTGVYEQYF. For the CDR3, the DNA is TGTGCCAGCCACGGGACAGGGGTCTACGAGCAGTACTTC.

Worth noting for this clonotype: One junction end disagrees with the germline gene, perhaps due to a read error. The chain recombines TRBV29-1 with TRBJ1-1; the D gene is possibly TRBD1 (5 bases). The CDR3 consists of 15 residues. Germline assignment: CDR1 SQVTM and CDR2 ANQGSEA. DNA for the CDR3: TGCAGCGCCTTTAGCCTCTTGGGGCTGAACACTGAGGCTTTCTTT. This translates into CSAFSLLGLNTEAFF.

The rearrangement uses TRBV12-3 or TRBV12-4 and TRBJ2-7; 7 nucleotides line up with TRBD1. Unmatched junction bases numbered 14, after V lost 6 bases and J lost 6 bases. The CDR3 spans 15 residues. The DNA for the CDR3 is TGTGCCAGCAGCCCCGCCGGGACAGATATAGGCGAGCAGTACTTC. This translates into CASSPAGTDIGEQYF.

The V gene is TRBV6-6, the J gene TRBJ2-2, with D perhaps given as TRBD1 or TRBD2 (5 bases each). The V and J ends lost 0 bases and 7 bases respectively, with 9 bases between them. Germline loops: CDR1 MNHNY, CDR2 SVGAGI (reference sequence). This CDR3 is built from 14 residues. In DNA, the CDR3 is TGTGCCAGCAGTTACTCGGGGGTCGGCGGGGAGCTGTTTTTT. It specifies CASSYSGVGGELFF.

Here the CDR3 DNA reads TGCGCCAGCAGCCAAGAGGGACTAGCGGCCCTGAGCTCCTACGAGCAGTACTTC. Its protein is CASSQEGLAALSSYEQYF. The chain uses TRBV4-1 and TRBJ2-7; TRBD2 agrees at 11 bases. V dropped 0 bases and J dropped 0; count of bases not matched to a gene: 7. There are 18 residues in the CDR3. CDR1 and CDR2 from the germline V gene are MGHRA and YSYEKL.

This sequence joins TRBV28 and TRBJ2-3, with TRBD1 identical over 10 bases. Germline loops: CDR1 MDHEN, CDR2 SYDVKM. The J segment lost 1 base and the V segment lost 5 bases, leaving 6 bases of the junction unmatched. There are 16 residues in the CDR3. The CDR3 reads CASSTRDRGRTDTQYF. As DNA, the CDR3 is TGTGCCAGCAGTACTAGGGACAGGGGCCGCACAGATACGCAGTATTTT.

This rearrangement joins TRBV6-2 or TRBV6-3 to TRBJ2-2, with 8 bases fitting TRBD2. The CDR3 is 15 amino acids. Germline trimming cut 6 bases from V and 6 bases from J; bases unmatched to any gene: 9. Germline V gene sequence: CDR1 MNHEY, CDR2 SVGEGT. This chain's CDR3 is CASRSPGLGPGELFF. The CDR3 bases are TGTGCCAGCAGGTCACCGGGACTAGGTCCCGGGGAGCTGTTTTTT.

Here the CDR3 DNA reads TGTGCCAGCAGCTTGGGTGGTAGCGGGAACTCCGAGCAGTACTTC. As protein: CASSLGGSGNSEQYF. V is TRBV5-6 and J is TRBJ2-7; 8 bases agree with TRBD2. The CDR3 length is 15 residues. Germline trimming cut 0 bases from V and 6 bases from J; bases unmatched to any gene: 8. Germline CDR1 and CDR2: SGHDT and YYEEEE.